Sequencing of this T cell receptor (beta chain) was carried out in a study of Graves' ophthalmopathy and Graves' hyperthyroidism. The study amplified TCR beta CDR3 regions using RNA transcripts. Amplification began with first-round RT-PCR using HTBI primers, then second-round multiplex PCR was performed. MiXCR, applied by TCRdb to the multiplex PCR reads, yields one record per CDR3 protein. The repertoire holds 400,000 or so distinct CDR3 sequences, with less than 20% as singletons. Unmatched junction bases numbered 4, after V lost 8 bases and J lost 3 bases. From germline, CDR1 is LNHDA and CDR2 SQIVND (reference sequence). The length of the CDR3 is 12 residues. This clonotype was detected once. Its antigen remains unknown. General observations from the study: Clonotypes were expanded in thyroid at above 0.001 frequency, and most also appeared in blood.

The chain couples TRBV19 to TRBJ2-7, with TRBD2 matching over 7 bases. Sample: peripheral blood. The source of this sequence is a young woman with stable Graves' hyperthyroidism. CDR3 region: CASGRGDYEQYF. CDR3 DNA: TGTGCCAGTGGTCGGGGGGACTACGAGCAGTACTTC.